Sequencing of this T cell receptor beta chain was carried out in a study of cytomegalovirus exposure and HLA in healthy donors. Primers: 60 Vbeta forward and 13 Jbeta reverse. TCRdb's table, derived via immunoSEQ multiplex PCR, lists solely in-frame clones and lacks some. The sample contains about 130,000 clones, roughly 78% of which appear only once. The CDR3 runs to 12 residues. The V segment lost 6 bases and the J segment 6 bases; nucleotides outside the gene matches: 4. Germline V lookup: CDR1 SQVTM, CDR2 ANQGSEA. General study points: TCR beta sequences reportedly predicted most subjects' HLA-A and HLA-B alleles accurately. In a later analysis, parvovirus B19, influenza, CMV and Epstein-Barr virus appeared linked to several top co-occurrence clusters. Some V segments (TRBV6-2 and TRBV6-3 among them) were excluded as indistinguishable.

As for this clone: Its antigen remains unidentified.

Sequenced material: PBMCs. This TCR came from a man in his thirties or forties in good health and CMV-seropositive. The chain couples TRBV29-1 to TRBJ1-2, with TRBD1 matching over 10 bases. CDR3 residues: CSVGQGKHGYTF. CDR3 nucleotides: TGCAGCGTGGGACAGGGGAAACATGGCTACACCTTC.